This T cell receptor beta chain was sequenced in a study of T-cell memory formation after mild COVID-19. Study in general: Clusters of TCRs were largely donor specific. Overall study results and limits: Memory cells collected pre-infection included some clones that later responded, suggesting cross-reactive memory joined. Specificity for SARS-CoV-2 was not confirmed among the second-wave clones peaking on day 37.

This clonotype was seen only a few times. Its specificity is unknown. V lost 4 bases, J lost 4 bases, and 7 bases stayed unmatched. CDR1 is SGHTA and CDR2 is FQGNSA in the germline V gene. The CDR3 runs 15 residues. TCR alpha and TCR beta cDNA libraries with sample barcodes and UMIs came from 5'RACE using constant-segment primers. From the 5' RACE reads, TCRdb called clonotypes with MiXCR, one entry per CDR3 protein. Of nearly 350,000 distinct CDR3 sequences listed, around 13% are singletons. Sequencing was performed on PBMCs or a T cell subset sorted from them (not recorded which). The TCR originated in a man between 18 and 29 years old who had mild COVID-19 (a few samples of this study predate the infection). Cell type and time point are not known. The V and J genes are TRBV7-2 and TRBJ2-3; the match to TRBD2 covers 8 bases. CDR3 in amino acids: CASSSLGLVPDTQYF. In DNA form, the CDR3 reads TGTGCCAGCAGCTCCCTGGGACTAGTTCCAGATACGCAGTATTTT.